This TCR beta chain was sequenced during a study of T-cell memory formation after mild COVID-19. Study results and caveats: CD8+ contracting clones occupied EMRA, while CD4+ ones occupied mainly CM and EM. Cross-reactive memory seemingly joined, as some responding clones were found in pre-infection memory.

TCRdb reprocessed the 5' RACE reads via MiXCR and lists one record per CDR3 protein. The sample lists about 260,000 distinct CDR3 sequences, 8.2% occurring once. Note on this clonotype: Its antigen is as yet unknown.

V gave up 3 bases and J gave up 7 bases, with 12 bases separating them. The CDR3 consists of 13 residues. The specimen sequenced was PBMCs or a T cell subset sorted from them (not recorded which). The chain uses TRBV12-3 or TRBV12-4 and TRBJ2-5, with D possibly being TRBD2 (6 bases). This TCR was sampled from a man between 18 and 35 years old who had mild COVID-19 (a few samples of this study predate the infection). Cell type and time point are not known. Written as DNA, the CDR3 is TGTGCCAGCAGTTTGGGATCCGGGGGGACCCAGTACTTC. It codes for CASSLGSGGTQYF.